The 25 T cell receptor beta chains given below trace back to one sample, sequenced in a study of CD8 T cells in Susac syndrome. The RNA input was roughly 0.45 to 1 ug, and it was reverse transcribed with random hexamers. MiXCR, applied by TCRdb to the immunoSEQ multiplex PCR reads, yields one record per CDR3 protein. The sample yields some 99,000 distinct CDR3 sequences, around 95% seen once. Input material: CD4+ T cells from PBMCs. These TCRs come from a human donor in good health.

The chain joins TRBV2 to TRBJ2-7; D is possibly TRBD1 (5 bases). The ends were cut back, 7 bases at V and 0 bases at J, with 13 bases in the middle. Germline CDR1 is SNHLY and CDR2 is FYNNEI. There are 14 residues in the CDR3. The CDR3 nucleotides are TGTGCCAGCAAAAGGACCGACAGCTCCTACGAGCAGTACTTC. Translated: CASKRTDSSYEQYF.

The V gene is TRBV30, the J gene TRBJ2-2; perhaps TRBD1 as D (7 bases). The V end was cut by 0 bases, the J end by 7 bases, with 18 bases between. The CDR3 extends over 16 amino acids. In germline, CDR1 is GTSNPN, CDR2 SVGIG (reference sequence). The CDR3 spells CAWSVRPGGIGGELFF. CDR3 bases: TGTGCCTGGAGTGTAAGGCCAGGGGGGATTGGCGGGGAGCTGTTTTTT.

CDR3 sequence (DNA): TGTGCCACCAGCAGAGATACAGGGAATTCACCCCTCCACTTT. This gives the protein CATSRDTGNSPLHF. The chain employs TRBV15 and TRBJ1-6; a weak D match, TRBD1 (6 bases). CDR3 size: 14 residues. Trimming pared 0 bases from V and 7 bases from J, leaving 7 bases between. CDR1 and CDR2 (germline): LNHNV, YYDKDF (reference sequence).

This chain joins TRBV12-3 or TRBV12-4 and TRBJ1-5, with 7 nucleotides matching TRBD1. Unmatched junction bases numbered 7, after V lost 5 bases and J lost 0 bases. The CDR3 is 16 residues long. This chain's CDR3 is CASSPRGQYSNQPQHF. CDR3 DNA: TGTGCCAGCAGTCCAAGGGGGCAGTATAGCAATCAGCCCCAGCATTTT.

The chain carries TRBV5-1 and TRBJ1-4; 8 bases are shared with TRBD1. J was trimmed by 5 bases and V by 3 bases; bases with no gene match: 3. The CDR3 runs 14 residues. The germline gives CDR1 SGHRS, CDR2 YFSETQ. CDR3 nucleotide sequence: TGCGCCAGCAGCTCGGGACAGGTGAATGAAAAACTGTTTTTT. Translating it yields CASSSGQVNEKLFF.

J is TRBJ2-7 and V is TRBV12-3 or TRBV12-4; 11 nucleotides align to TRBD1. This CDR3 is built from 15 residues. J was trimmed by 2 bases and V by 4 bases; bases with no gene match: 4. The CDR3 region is CASSSGTGGTYEQYF. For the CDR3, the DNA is TGTGCCAGCAGTTCCGGGACAGGGGGTACCTACGAGCAGTACTTC.

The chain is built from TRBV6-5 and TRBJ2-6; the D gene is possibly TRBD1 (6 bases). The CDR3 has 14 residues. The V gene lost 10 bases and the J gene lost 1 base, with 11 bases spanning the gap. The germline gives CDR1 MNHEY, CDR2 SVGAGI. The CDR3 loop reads CATARGSGANVLTF. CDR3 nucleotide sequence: TGTGCCACCGCGAGGGGGTCTGGGGCCAACGTCCTGACTTTC.

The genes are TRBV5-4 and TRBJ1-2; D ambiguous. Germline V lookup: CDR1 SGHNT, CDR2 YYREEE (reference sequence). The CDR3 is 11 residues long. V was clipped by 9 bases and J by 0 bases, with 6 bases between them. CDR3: CAIGPNYGYTF. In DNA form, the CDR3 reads TGTGCCATCGGCCCTAACTATGGCTACACCTTC.

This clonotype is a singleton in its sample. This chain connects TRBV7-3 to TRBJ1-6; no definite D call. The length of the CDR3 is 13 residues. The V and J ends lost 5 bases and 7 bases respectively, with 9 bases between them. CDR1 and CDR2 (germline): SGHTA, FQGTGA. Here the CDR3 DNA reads TGTGCCAGCAGCAAACAGTTCAATTCACCCCTCCACTTT. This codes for CASSKQFNSPLHF.

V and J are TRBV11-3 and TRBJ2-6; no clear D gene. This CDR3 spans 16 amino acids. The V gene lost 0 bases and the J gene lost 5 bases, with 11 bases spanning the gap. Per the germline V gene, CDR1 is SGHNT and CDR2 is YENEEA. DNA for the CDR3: TGTGCCAGCAGCTTAGATCCCACGCAGCGGGCCAACGTCCTGACTTTC. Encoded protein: CASSLDPTQRANVLTF.

The CDR3 nucleotides are TGCAGCGTTGTAGGGGATCGGAACACCGGGGAGCTGTTTTTT. The encoded protein is CSVVGDRNTGELFF. The chain couples TRBV29-1 to TRBJ2-2; D may be TRBD1 (5 bases). The CDR3 is 14 amino acids. V was clipped by 4 bases and J by 1 base, with 10 bases between them. CDR1 and CDR2 (germline): SQVTM, ANQGSEA.

The CDR3 sequence is CASSPLAGEGYEQYF. The CDR3, as DNA: TGTGCCAGCTCACCTCTAGCGGGAGAAGGCTACGAGCAGTACTTC. The V gene is TRBV18, the J gene TRBJ2-7, with 10 bases aligning to TRBD2. With V trimmed by 3 bases and J by 3 bases, 5 bases remained unmatched. The CDR3 covers 15 residues. Looked up from germline, CDR1 is KGHSH and CDR2 is LQKENI.

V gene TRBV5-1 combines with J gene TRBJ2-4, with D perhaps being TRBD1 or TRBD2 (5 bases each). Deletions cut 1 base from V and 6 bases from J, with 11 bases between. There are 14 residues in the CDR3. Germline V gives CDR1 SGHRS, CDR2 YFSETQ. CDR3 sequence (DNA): TGCGCCAGCAGCTTGTCAGGGACGGGAAACATTCAGTACTTC. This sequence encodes CASSLSGTGNIQYF.

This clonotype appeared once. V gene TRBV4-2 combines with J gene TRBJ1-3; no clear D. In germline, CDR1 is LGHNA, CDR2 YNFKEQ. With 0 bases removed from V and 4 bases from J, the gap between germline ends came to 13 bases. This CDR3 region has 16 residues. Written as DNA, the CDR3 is TGTGCCAGCAGCCAAGATAAAACAGCGAGAGGAAACACCATATATTTT. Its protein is CASSQDKTARGNTIYF.

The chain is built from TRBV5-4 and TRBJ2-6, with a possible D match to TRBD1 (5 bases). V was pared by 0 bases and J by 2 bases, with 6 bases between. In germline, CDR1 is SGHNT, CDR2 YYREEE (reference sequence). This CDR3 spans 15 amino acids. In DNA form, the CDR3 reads TGTGCCAGCAGCTTGGTCAGGGCTGGGGCCAACGTCCTGACTTTC. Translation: CASSLVRAGANVLTF.

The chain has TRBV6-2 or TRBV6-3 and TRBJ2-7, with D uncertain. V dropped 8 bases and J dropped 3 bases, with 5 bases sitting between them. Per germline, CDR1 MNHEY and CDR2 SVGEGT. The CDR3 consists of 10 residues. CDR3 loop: CASESYEQYF. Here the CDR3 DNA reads TGTGCCAGCGAAAGCTACGAGCAGTACTTC.

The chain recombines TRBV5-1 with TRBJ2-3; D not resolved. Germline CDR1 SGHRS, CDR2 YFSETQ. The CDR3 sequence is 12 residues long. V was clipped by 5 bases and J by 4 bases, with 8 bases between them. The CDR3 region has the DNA TGCGCCAGCAGGCAGGACGCAGATACGCAGTATTTT. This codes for CASRQDADTQYF. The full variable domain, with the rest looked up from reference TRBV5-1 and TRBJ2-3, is KAGVTQTPRYLIKTRGQQVTLSCSPISGHRSVSWYQQTPGQGLQFLFEYFSETQRNKGNFPGRFSGRQFSNSRSEMNVSTLELGDSALYLCASRQDADTQYFGPGTRLTVL.

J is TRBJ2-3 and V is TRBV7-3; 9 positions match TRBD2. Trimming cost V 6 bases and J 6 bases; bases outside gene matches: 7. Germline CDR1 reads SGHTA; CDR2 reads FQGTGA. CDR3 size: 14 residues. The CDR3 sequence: CASSRSGSYDTQYF. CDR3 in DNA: TGTGCCAGCAGTCGTAGCGGGAGCTACGATACGCAGTATTTT.

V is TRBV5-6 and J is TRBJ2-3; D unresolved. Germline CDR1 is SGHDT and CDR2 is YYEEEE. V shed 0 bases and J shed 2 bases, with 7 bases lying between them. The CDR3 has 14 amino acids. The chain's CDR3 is CASSLGPDTDTQYF. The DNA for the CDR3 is TGTGCCAGCAGCTTGGGGCCAGACACAGATACGCAGTATTTT.

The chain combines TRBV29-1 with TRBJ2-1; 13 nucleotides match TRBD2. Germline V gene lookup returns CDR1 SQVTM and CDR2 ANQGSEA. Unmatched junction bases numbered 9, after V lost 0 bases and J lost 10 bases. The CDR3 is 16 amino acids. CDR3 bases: TGCAGCGTTGAAGATGGGACTAGCGGGACAAGGGGGGAGCAGTTCTTC. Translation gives CSVEDGTSGTRGEQFF.

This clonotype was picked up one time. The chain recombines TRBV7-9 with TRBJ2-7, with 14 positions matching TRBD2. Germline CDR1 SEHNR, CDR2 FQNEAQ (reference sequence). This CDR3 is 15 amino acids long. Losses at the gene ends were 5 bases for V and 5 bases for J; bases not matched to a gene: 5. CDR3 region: CASSIGLAGGNEQYF. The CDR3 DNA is TGTGCCAGCAGCATAGGACTAGCGGGAGGAAACGAGCAGTACTTC.

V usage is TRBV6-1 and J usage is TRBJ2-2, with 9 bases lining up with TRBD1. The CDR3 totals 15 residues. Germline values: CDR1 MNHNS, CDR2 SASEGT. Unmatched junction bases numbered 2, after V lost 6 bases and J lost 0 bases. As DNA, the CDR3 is TGTGCCAGCAGACGGGACAGGGCGAACACCGGGGAGCTGTTTTTT. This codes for CASRRDRANTGELFF.

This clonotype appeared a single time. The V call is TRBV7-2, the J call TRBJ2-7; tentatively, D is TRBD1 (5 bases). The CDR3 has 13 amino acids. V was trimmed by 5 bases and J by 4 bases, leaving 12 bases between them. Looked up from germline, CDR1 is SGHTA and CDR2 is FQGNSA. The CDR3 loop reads CASSLNRQYEQYF. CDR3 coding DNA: TGTGCCAGCAGCCTTAACAGGCAATACGAGCAGTACTTC.

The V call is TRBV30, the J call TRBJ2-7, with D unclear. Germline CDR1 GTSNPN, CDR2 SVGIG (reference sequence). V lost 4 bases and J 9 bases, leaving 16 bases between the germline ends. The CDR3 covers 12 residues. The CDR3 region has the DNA TGTGCCTGGATGGATACGGTCTTCGGGCAGTACTTC. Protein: CAWMDTVFGQYF. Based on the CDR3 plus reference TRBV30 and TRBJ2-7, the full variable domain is SQTIHQWPATLVQPVGSPLSLECTVEGTSNPNLYWYRQAAGRGLQLLFYSVGIGQISSEVPQNLSASRPQDRQFILSSKKLLLSDSGFYLCAWMDTVFGQYFGPGTRLTVT.

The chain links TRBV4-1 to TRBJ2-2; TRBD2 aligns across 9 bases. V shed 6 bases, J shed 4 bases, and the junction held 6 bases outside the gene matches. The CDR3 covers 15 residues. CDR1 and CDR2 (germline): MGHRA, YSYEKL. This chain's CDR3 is CASSSGLAGTGELFF. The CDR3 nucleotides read TGCGCCAGCAGTTCGGGACTAGCAGGCACCGGGGAGCTGTTTTTT.